This T cell receptor (beta chain) was sequenced in a study of identifying expanded T cells in peripheral blood. Study-level results: Over approximately two and four weeks, about 15 and 19 clones changed, versus 1.2 between replicates. Roughly two-week clone count variance significantly increased as total template count grew.

The length of the CDR3 is 14 residues. The ends lost 5 bases at V and 5 bases at J; junction bases unmatched: 7. Looked up from germline, CDR1 is MDHEN and CDR2 is SYDVKM. Comment on this clone: Its antigen is not known.

Libraries were prepared by immunoSEQ multiplex PCR; TCRdb keeps only in-frame clonotypes and omits some of them. The sample carries some 70,000 clones, 85% to 90% recorded once. Healthy donors had no documented immune events, such as infections, while sampled. The TCR comes from a person aged 18 to 70 in good health. The chain has TRBV28 and TRBJ1-2, with 8 bases that match TRBD1. Sequencing was carried out using blood. This CDR3 reads CASSPGGEGYGYTF. The CDR3 bases are TGTGCCAGCAGTCCAGGGGGCGAGGGATATGGCTACACCTTC.